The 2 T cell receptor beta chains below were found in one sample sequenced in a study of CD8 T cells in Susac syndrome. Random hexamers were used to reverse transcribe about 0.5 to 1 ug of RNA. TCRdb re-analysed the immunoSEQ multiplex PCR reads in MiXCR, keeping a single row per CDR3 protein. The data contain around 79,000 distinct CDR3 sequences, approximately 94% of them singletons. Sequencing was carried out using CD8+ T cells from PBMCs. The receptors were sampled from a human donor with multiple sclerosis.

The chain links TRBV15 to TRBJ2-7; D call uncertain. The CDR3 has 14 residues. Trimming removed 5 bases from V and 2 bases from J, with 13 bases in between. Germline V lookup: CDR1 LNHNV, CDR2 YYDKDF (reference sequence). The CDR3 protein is CATSGNGGAYEQYF. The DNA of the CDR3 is TGTGCCACCAGCGGAAATGGTGGAGCCTACGAGCAGTACTTC.

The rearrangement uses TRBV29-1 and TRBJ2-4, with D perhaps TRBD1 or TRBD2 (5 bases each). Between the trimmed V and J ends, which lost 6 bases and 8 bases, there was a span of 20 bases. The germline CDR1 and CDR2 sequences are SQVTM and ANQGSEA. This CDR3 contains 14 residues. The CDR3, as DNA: TGCAGCGTGACCGGGACGGGGCCTTCGGACATTCAGTACTTC. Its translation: CSVTGTGPSDIQYF.